A selection of T cell receptor beta chains follows, all from one sample in a study of T cell changes during pregnancy in multiple sclerosis. Assay: immunoSEQ multiplex PCR; the TCRdb copy retains only in-frame clones and omits some. The sample consists of tens of thousands of clones, 75% to 95% of them appearing once. The sequenced sample was peripheral blood, obtained after pregnancy. These receptors originate from a female donor in good health, enrolled as a control in a pregnancy study. The CDR3 runs from the conserved cysteine through the conserved F or W. The order of the fields is D gene, clone size, J gene, V gene, CDR3 DNA, CDR3 protein. D genes are given only for firm matches. Clone sizes are given selectively: once, few, many, or a class where the clone is expanded.

NA NA TRBJ1-5 TRBV27 TGTGCCAGCAGTTTATCAAAACGGGGGGGGGCGCAGCCCCAGCATTTT CASSLSKRGGAQPQHF
NA NA TRBJ2-2 TRBV5-4 TGTGCCAGCAGCCGTTATCAGGGGAGTTCCGGGGAGCTGTTTTTT CASSRYQGSSGELFF
NA NA TRBJ2-3 TRBV6-5 TGTGCCAGCCGACTCAACAGGGGAGGAGATACGCAGTATTTT CASRLNRGGDTQYF
TRBD1 NA TRBJ2-1 TRBV19 TGTGCCAGCCGGGACAGCAGGCAGGGTTCGCAGTTCTTC CASRDSRQGSQFF
TRBD2 NA TRBJ2-5 TRBV7-2 TGTGCCAGCAGCTCTAGGGTACTAGCGGGCCAAGAGACCCAGTACTTC CASSSRVLAGQETQYF
NA NA TRBJ2-3 TRBV10-3 TGTGCCATCAGTGAAGATGACAGGAGCACAGATACGCAGTATTTT CAISEDDRSTDTQYF
TRBD2 NA TRBJ2-3 TRBV10-3 TGTGCCACCGGGCGGGGGGTAACAGATACGCAGTATTTT CATGRGVTDTQYF
TRBD1 NA TRBJ1-5 TRBV7-2 TGTGCCAGCAGCGCGCCGGGACAGGTAAATCAGCCCCAGCATTTT CASSAPGQVNQPQHF
TRBD2 NA TRBJ2-3 TRBV6-5 TGTGCCAGCAGTTACAACGCGGGGGGGGGCACAGATACGCAGTATTTT CASSYNAGGGTDTQYF
NA NA TRBJ1-2 TRBV4-1 TGCGCCAGCAGCGGCCCGGGAAACTATGGCTACACCTTC CASSGPGNYGYTF
TRBD1 NA TRBJ1-2 TRBV4-1 TGCGCCAGCAGGCACCTCGGGACAGGGGATGGCTACACCTTC CASRHLGTGDGYTF
NA NA TRBJ1-1 TRBV27 TGTGCCAGCAGTTTATTAGGGGGTGAAGCTTTCTTT CASSLLGGEAFF
NA once TRBJ2-7 TRBV12-5 TGTGCTAGTGGTGACGGGTTCTCCTACGAGCAGTACTTC CASGDGFSYEQYF
NA NA TRBJ1-5 TRBV7-8 TGTGCCAGCAGCCGGTCCAGCAATCAGCCCCAGCATTTT CASSRSSNQPQHF
NA NA TRBJ1-1 TRBV5-6 TGTGCCAGCAGCTTGACAGGGAGGGACACTGAAGCTTTCTTT CASSLTGRDTEAFF
NA NA TRBJ1-5 TRBV6-6 TGTGCCAGCAGTTCGGTCCTCGGGAATCAGCCCCAGCATTTT CASSSVLGNQPQHF
TRBD2 NA TRBJ2-1 TRBV7-2 TGTGCCAGCAGCTTAGACGGGGGGTTTCAGTTCTTC CASSLDGGFQFF
TRBD2 NA TRBJ2-7 TRBV11-2 TGTGCCAGCAGCTCGTACATAGCGGGGGGCGGAACCCACGAGCAGTACTTC CASSSYIAGGGTHEQYF
NA NA TRBJ1-6 TRBV6-5 TGTGCCAGCAGCCAACAGGGAAGGAATTCACCCCTCCACTTT CASSQQGRNSPLHF
TRBD1 NA TRBJ1-1 TRBV7-9 TGTGCCAGCAGCTCTGACTCGGGACAGGCGAGGGGACGGACTGAAGCTTTCTTT CASSSDSGQARGRTEAFF
TRBD1 NA TRBJ1-5 TRBV18 TGTGCCAGCTCACCGTCACAGGGGGTTGCGCCCCAGCATTTT CASSPSQGVAPQHF
TRBD1 NA TRBJ1-1 TRBV27 TGTGCCACCGTGAGTGGGGACAGTCGGACTGAAGCTTTCTTT CATVSGDSRTEAFF
NA NA TRBJ2-5 TRBV4-3 TGCGCCAGCAGCCAAGAGCCCCCGTACAGGGAGGGAGAGACCCAGTACTTC CASSQEPPYREGETQYF
TRBD1 NA TRBJ1-4 TRBV15 TGTGCCACCAGCAGATCCCCGACAGGGGTAAGGGAAAAACTGTTTTTT CATSRSPTGVREKLFF
TRBD1 NA TRBJ2-2 TRBV6-4 TGTGCCAGCAGTGCCGCAGGGGGCACCGGGGAGCTGTTTTTT CASSAAGGTGELFF
TRBD1 NA TRBJ1-2 TRBV6-5 TGTGCCAGCAGTTACTCGGACAGGGGCTGGGGCTACACCTTC CASSYSDRGWGYTF
NA once TRBJ1-2 TRBV27 TGTGCCAGCAGTCCCGGACAGAACTATGGCTACACCTTC CASSPGQNYGYTF
TRBD1 NA TRBJ1-4 TRBV11-3 TGTGCCAGCAGCCTTGGGACAGGGGTTGATGAAAAACTGTTTTTT CASSLGTGVDEKLFF
NA NA TRBJ1-3 TRBV4-1 TGCGCCAGCAGCCAAGATAACGGTTACTCTGGAAACACCATATATTTT CASSQDNGYSGNTIYF
TRBD2 once TRBJ2-1 TRBV7-2 TGTGCCAGCAGCCAAAGGACTAGCGTGAATGAGCAGTTCTTC CASSQRTSVNEQFF
TRBD1 NA TRBJ2-3 TRBV6-5 TGTGCCAGCAGTCGAACAGGGGGCCGTTGGGATACGCAGTATTTT CASSRTGGRWDTQYF
NA NA TRBJ2-5 TRBV6-1 TGTGCCAGCAGTGAAATGGCAGGACTAAGGGGGACCCAGTACTTC CASSEMAGLRGTQYF
TRBD1 NA TRBJ2-1 TRBV7-9 TGTGCCAGCTCTCAGGGGGAGAGGCAGTTCTTC CASSQGERQFF
NA NA TRBJ2-3 TRBV11-1 TGTGCCAGCAGCTTAGGGGCCTTACAAGGTACGCAGTATTTT CASSLGALQGTQYF
NA NA TRBJ1-6 TRBV6-5 TGTGCCAGCAGCTTTGACAGATATAATTCACCCCTCCACTTT CASSFDRYNSPLHF
NA few TRBJ1-6 TRBV27 TGTGCCAGCAGTTTAGGAGTGGCGAATTCACCCCTCCACTTT CASSLGVANSPLHF
NA NA TRBJ1-2 TRBV5-4 TGTGCCAGCATCGATAGGGGGATCGGCTATGGCTACACCTTC CASIDRGIGYGYTF
NA NA TRBJ1-1 TRBV6-6 TGTGCCAGCCGCACCGGGGGAAACGCTGAAGCTTTCTTT CASRTGGNAEAFF
NA NA TRBJ2-7 TRBV29-1 TGCAGCGTTGAAGTTCACCGACAGGTCCCTTCCTCCTACGAGCAGTACTTC CSVEVHRQVPSSYEQYF
NA NA TRBJ1-2 TRBV28 TGTGCCAGCAGCCAGCCCAGGACAGTAAGCTATGGCTACACCTTC CASSQPRTVSYGYTF
NA once TRBJ2-2 TRBV23-1 TGCGCCAGCAGTCAATCAGGGGCCACCGGGGAGCTGTTTTTT CASSQSGATGELFF
NA NA TRBJ2-7 TRBV19 TGTGCCAGTAGTATACCTCCGGTCTTCTCCTACGAGCAGTACTTC CASSIPPVFSYEQYF
TRBD2 NA TRBJ2-3 TRBV4-2 TGTGCCAGCAGCCAATCCGCGGGGGTATCGCTGGGCACAGATACGCAGTATTTT CASSQSAGVSLGTDTQYF
TRBD1 NA TRBJ1-2 TRBV28 TGTGCCAGCAGACGCAACAACAGGGGGCTCGGCTATGGCTACACCTTC CASRRNNRGLGYGYTF
TRBD1 NA TRBJ1-2 TRBV4-1 TGCGCCAGCAGCCAAGGAGGACAGGAGGTGGGCTACACCTTC CASSQGGQEVGYTF
NA NA TRBJ1-1 TRBV13 TGTGCCAGCAGCTTCGGGGGTACCACTGAAGCTTTCTTT CASSFGGTTEAFF
NA NA TRBJ2-1 TRBV9 TGTGCCAGCAGCGCTGGGGGCAGCAATGAGCAGTTCTTC CASSAGGSNEQFF
NA once TRBJ2-7 TRBV7-9 NA CASSVASGAEEYF
TRBD1 NA TRBJ2-5 TRBV5-1 TGCGCCAGCAGCCTGCAGGGGGCCCGAGAGACCCAGTACTTC CASSLQGARETQYF
NA NA TRBJ1-5 TRBV6-6 TGTGCCAGCAGCAATCTTCACAGGGACAGCAATCAGCCCCAGCATTTT CASSNLHRDSNQPQHF
NA NA TRBJ1-3 TRBV4-1 TGCGCCAGCAGCCAACGTTCAGGGGTAACCATATATTTT CASSQRSGVTIYF
NA NA TRBJ1-1 TRBV4-2 TGTGCCAGCAGCCAAGATCGGGGGGGATTGGGCACTGAAGCTTTCTTT CASSQDRGGLGTEAFF
TRBD2 NA TRBJ2-3 TRBV5-1 TGCGCCAGCAGCTTGTGGGGGGGGAGCACAGATACGCAGTATTTT CASSLWGGSTDTQYF
TRBD2 NA TRBJ2-3 TRBV4-1 TGCGCCAGCAGCCAAGAGAGAGCGGGGAGACCAGATACGCAGTATTTT CASSQERAGRPDTQYF
TRBD1 once TRBJ1-5 TRBV27 TGTGCCAGCAGTTTATTAGGGACAGGGTTTATTCAGCCCCAGCATTTT CASSLLGTGFIQPQHF